These 26 T cell receptor beta chains were sequenced from one sample in a study of T cell repertoires in cytomegalovirus infection. TCRdb reprocessed the reads with MiXCR, giving one entry per CDR3 protein. The sample shows about 320,000 distinct CDR3 sequences, 9.5% of them seen only once. Sequenced input: PBMCs. Source of these receptors: a human donor in good health (CMV status not recorded). Some clones in this sample may be carry-over from other donors' samples.

This clonotype was seen more than once but under ten times. The chain couples TRBV11-2 to TRBJ2-1; D is tentatively TRBD1 or TRBD2 (5 bases each). The CDR3 sequence is 15 residues long. Germline V gives CDR1 SGHAT, CDR2 FQNNGV. The germline V and J ends were trimmed by 3 bases and 4 bases, with 13 bases remaining between them. DNA for the CDR3: TGTGCCAGCAGCTTGGGGCTAGCTGAATACAATGAGCAGTTCTTC. It is translated as CASSLGLAEYNEQFF. Full variable domain (missing parts from reference TRBV11-2 and TRBJ2-1): EAGVAQSPRYKIIEKRQSVAFWCNPISGHATLYWYQQILGQGPKLLIQFQNNGVVDDSQLPKDRFSAERLKGVDSTLKIQPAKLEDSAVYLCASSLGLAEYNEQFFGPGTRLTVL.

The table lists this clonotype with many counts. CDR3 region: CASGEGGGVNTEAFF. DNA for the CDR3: TGTGCCAGCGGGGAAGGAGGAGGCGTGAACACTGAAGCTTTCTTT. The V and J genes are TRBV28 and TRBJ1-1; D gene unclear. This CDR3 comprises 15 residues. Germline CDR1 MDHEN, CDR2 SYDVKM. Between the trimmed V and J ends, which lost 8 bases and 0 bases, there was a span of 16 bases.

This clonotype has only a few counts. The gene calls are TRBV12-3 or TRBV12-4 and TRBJ1-2, with 7 bases matching TRBD1. This CDR3 has 13 amino acids. Trimming cost V 5 bases and J 5 bases; bases outside gene matches: 5. CDR3 amino acids: CASSKDRLYGYTF. The DNA for the CDR3 is TGTGCCAGCAGTAAGGACAGGCTTTATGGCTACACCTTC.

This sequence joins TRBV5-4 and TRBJ2-2; D is perhaps TRBD1 (5 bases). The CDR3 is 16 amino acids. Germline V gene lookup returns CDR1 SGHNT and CDR2 YYREEE (reference sequence). Trimming pared 1 base from V and 8 bases from J, leaving 18 bases between. CDR3 bases: TGTGCCAGCAGCTTGTCGCAGGGAACGTGGGGTGGGGAGCTGTTTTTT. Translated: CASSLSQGTWGGELFF. The full variable domain, rest sourced from reference TRBV5-4 and TRBJ2-2, is ETGVTQSPTHLIKTRGQQVTLRCSSQSGHNTVSWYQQALGQGPQFIFQYYREEENGRGNFPPRFSGLQFPNYSSELNVNALELDDSALYLCASSLSQGTWGGELFFGEGSRLTVL.

This clonotype came up many times. The chain employs TRBV7-3 and TRBJ1-1, with D maybe TRBD1 (6 bases). The CDR3 consists of 15 residues. The V gene's germline CDR1 is SGHTA and CDR2 FQGTGA. Between the trimmed V and J ends, which lost 5 bases and 1 base, there was a span of 14 bases. CDR3 sequence (DNA): TGTGCCAGCAGCCCGGGAGGGGGGTGGAACACTGAAGCTTTCTTT. This gives the protein CASSPGGGWNTEAFF.

This chain uses TRBV14 with TRBJ2-3; 7 bases align to TRBD2. V gave up 1 base and J gave up 2 bases; unmatched junction bases: 3. Germline assignment: CDR1 SGHDN and CDR2 FVKESK. The CDR3 is made up of 15 amino acids. The CDR3 nucleotides are TGTGCCAGCAGCCAAGGAGCGGGGTACACAGATACGCAGTATTTT. Translation: CASSQGAGYTDTQYF.

This clonotype has a handful of counts. The rearrangement uses TRBV12-3 or TRBV12-4 and TRBJ2-7; D assignment may be TRBD1 or TRBD2 (6 bases each). This CDR3 is 15 amino acids long. V lost 0 bases, J lost 2 bases, and 11 bases lay in between. DNA for the CDR3: TGTGCCAGCAGTTTAGCCCCAGGGGAGGCCTACGAGCAGTACTTC. Its protein product is CASSLAPGEAYEQYF.

The chain carries TRBV6-1 and TRBJ2-7; 12 bases line up with TRBD2. Germline CDR1 is MNHNS and CDR2 is SASEGT. Germline trimming cut 6 bases from V and 4 bases from J; bases unmatched to any gene: 7. This CDR3 spans 15 amino acids. The CDR3 sequence: CASSDGLAGPYEQYF. DNA of the CDR3: TGTGCCAGCAGCGACGGACTAGCGGGGCCTTACGAGCAGTACTTC.

This clonotype was seen more than once but under ten times. The CDR3 DNA reads TGCAGTGCTAGCATAGCGGGGGTAGTCTACGAGCAGTACTTC. As protein: CSASIAGVVYEQYF. The genes are TRBV20-1 and TRBJ2-7, with 9 bases lining up with TRBD2. Per germline, CDR1 DFQATT and CDR2 SNEGSKA (reference sequence). The CDR3 runs to 14 residues. V dropped 3 bases and J dropped 3; count of bases not matched to a gene: 6.

The rearrangement uses TRBV6-5 and TRBJ1-1, with 7 positions matching TRBD1. V dropped 0 bases and J dropped 4; count of bases not matched to a gene: 5. The CDR3 runs to 15 residues. Germline CDR1 and CDR2: MNHEY and SVGAGI. Here the CDR3 DNA reads TGTGCCAGCAGTTACTCCACAGGGGCCCTCACTGAAGCTTTCTTT. This encodes CASSYSTGALTEAFF.

There are many counts of this clonotype. The CDR3 spells CASSLVVVTGELFF. The CDR3 bases are TGTGCCAGCAGCTTAGTTGTCGTTACCGGGGAGCTGTTTTTT. This chain connects TRBV7-2 to TRBJ2-2, with D uncertain. The length of the CDR3 is 14 residues. The V gene lost 1 base and the J gene lost 5 bases, with 8 bases spanning the gap. Germline values: CDR1 SGHTA, CDR2 FQGNSA.

This clonotype was recorded at least ten times. The rearrangement joins TRBV7-9 to TRBJ1-5, with a tentative D call TRBD1 (5 bases). This CDR3 has 15 residues. Germline V gene lookup returns CDR1 SEHNR and CDR2 FQNEAQ (reference sequence). V lost 4 bases, J lost 1 base, and 11 bases lay in between. CDR3 sequence (DNA): TGTGCCAGCAGCTCTCCGGGGGGAAGCAATCAGCCCCAGCATTTT. It encodes CASSSPGGSNQPQHF.

This clonotype was recorded many times. The rearrangement uses TRBV7-2 and TRBJ2-7; 9 bases align to TRBD2. Per the germline V gene, CDR1 is SGHTA and CDR2 is FQGNSA. With V trimmed by 4 bases and J by 4 bases, 20 bases remained unmatched. This CDR3 contains 19 residues. As DNA, the CDR3 is TGTGCCAGCAGCTCAACCACGTCAGGGGGGGGACTAGCCCGTTACGAGCAGTACTTC. Translating it yields CASSSTTSGGGLARYEQYF.

This clonotype occurred many times. The CDR3 nucleotides are TGTGCCAGCAGCTCCCAGGCAGCGGGGGGCTCCTACGAGCAGTACTTC. As protein: CASSSQAAGGSYEQYF. The rearrangement joins TRBV7-2 to TRBJ2-7; 9 nucleotides match TRBD2. CDR1 and CDR2 (germline): SGHTA, FQGNSA. Unmatched junction bases numbered 7, after V lost 4 bases and J lost 0 bases. The CDR3 runs 16 residues.

This clonotype has just a few counts. The V and J genes are TRBV20-1 and TRBJ2-5, with 10 nucleotides matching TRBD2. From germline, CDR1 is DFQATT and CDR2 SNEGSKA (reference sequence). The CDR3 extends over 16 amino acids. V was pared by 4 bases and J by 1 base, with 9 bases of the junction left unmatched. CDR3 in DNA: TGCAGTGCTACCCTAGCTAGCGGGGGCCTCCAAGAGACCCAGTACTTC. This gives the protein CSATLASGGLQETQYF.

This clonotype was observed at least ten times. The chain combines TRBV7-9 with TRBJ1-1; D remains unclear. This CDR3 has 15 amino acids. The V end was cut by 6 bases, the J end by 1 base, with 15 bases between. Per germline, CDR1 SEHNR and CDR2 FQNEAQ (reference sequence). The CDR3 is CASRLPWAANTEAFF. The CDR3 DNA follows: TGTGCCAGCAGACTCCCCTGGGCGGCGAACACTGAAGCTTTCTTT. Filled out from reference TRBV7-9 and TRBJ1-1, the complete variable domain reads DTGVSQNPRHKITKRGQNVTFRCDPISEHNRLYWYRQTLGQGPEFLTYFQNEAQLEKSRLLSDRFSAERPKGSFSTLEIQRTEQGDSAMYLCASRLPWAANTEAFFGQGTRLTVV.

The chain links TRBV20-1 to TRBJ2-2; TRBD2 matches at 9 bases. V shed 5 bases and J 4 bases; nucleotides not matched to a gene: 8. CDR1 and CDR2 (germline): DFQATT, SNEGSKA (reference sequence). This CDR3 comprises 15 residues. In nucleotides, the CDR3 is TGCAGTGCTTCTGCGGGGGGGCTGCCCACCGGGGAGCTGTTTTTT. Encoded protein: CSASAGGLPTGELFF.

This clonotype was found many times. CDR3 loop: CASSDGTNRGAYNEQFF. The CDR3 nucleotides read TGTGCCAGCAGCGATGGTACCAACAGGGGGGCCTACAATGAGCAGTTCTTC. The chain uses TRBV12-3 or TRBV12-4 and TRBJ2-1, with 8 bases that match TRBD1. The junction had 12 bases not matched to a gene; V was cut back by 6 bases and J by 2 bases. The CDR3 is 17 amino acids.

The chain employs TRBV20-1 and TRBJ1-1; maybe TRBD1 (5 bases). The V end lost 3 bases, the J end lost 7 bases, and 21 bases lay between the germline ends. This CDR3 has 15 residues. CDR1 is DFQATT, CDR2 SNEGSKA, per germline (reference sequence). CDR3 amino acids: CSARVASGLKGEAFF. The CDR3 region has the DNA TGCAGTGCTAGGGTAGCTTCGGGGCTCAAGGGTGAAGCTTTCTTT.

This clonotype came up many times. The chain uses TRBV7-2 and TRBJ2-2; D is unclear. V was cut by 7 bases and J by 1 base, with 13 bases left in between. The germline CDR1 and CDR2 sequences are SGHTA and FQGNSA. The CDR3 is 15 amino acids. The CDR3 spells CASTQRVGNTGELFF. The DNA of the CDR3 is TGTGCCAGCACCCAAAGAGTAGGGAACACCGGGGAGCTGTTTTTT.

V gene TRBV5-5 combines with J gene TRBJ2-3, with a tentative D call TRBD1 (5 bases). The V end lost 6 bases, the J end lost 6 bases, and 11 bases lay between the germline ends. The CDR3 sequence is 12 residues long. Germline V gene lookup returns CDR1 SGHKS and CDR2 YYEKEE (reference sequence). DNA of the CDR3: TGTGCCAGCACCAAATCAGGGGATACGCAGTATTTT. Translation: CASTKSGDTQYF.

This clonotype was picked up a small number of times. V usage is TRBV20-1 and J usage is TRBJ1-2; a possible D gene is TRBD1 (6 bases). The CDR3 is 15 residues long. V lost 6 bases and J lost 7, with 24 bases in between. Germline CDR1 and CDR2: DFQATT and SNEGSKA (reference sequence). The CDR3 DNA follows: TGCAGTGCGAGGGGGGGGACGCCTATAGCGGGTGGCTACACCTTC. It encodes CSARGGTPIAGGYTF.

This clonotype was picked up a small number of times. The chain joins TRBV20-1 to TRBJ1-6, with a tentative D call TRBD1 (6 bases). The V gene's germline CDR1 is DFQATT and CDR2 SNEGSKA (reference sequence). The V end was cut by 5 bases, the J end by 8 bases, with 19 bases between. This CDR3 region has 15 residues. The CDR3 spells CSAGPSGGDDSPLHF. The DNA for the CDR3 is TGCAGTGCTGGCCCATCGGGGGGCGACGATTCACCCCTCCACTTT.

The J gene is TRBJ2-3, the V gene TRBV14, with D hard to call. Trimming pared 1 base from V and 3 bases from J, leaving 17 bases between. CDR1 is SGHDN, CDR2 FVKESK, per germline. The CDR3 loop spans 17 amino acids. This chain's CDR3 is CASSQGPRPLGTDTQYF. As DNA, the CDR3 is TGTGCCAGCAGCCAAGGCCCAAGACCCCTGGGGACAGATACGCAGTATTTT. Filled out from reference TRBV14 and TRBJ2-3, the complete variable domain reads EAGVTQFPSHSVIEKGQTVTLRCDPISGHDNLYWYRRVMGKEIKFLLHFVKESKQDESGMPNNRFLAERTGGTYSTLKVQPAELEDSGVYFCASSQGPRPLGTDTQYFGPGTRLTVL.

This clonotype was seen at least ten times. The V and J genes are TRBV7-2 and TRBJ1-1; D might be TRBD1 (6 bases). V was pared by 7 bases and J by 5 bases, with 14 bases between. Germline lookup yields CDR1 SGHTA and CDR2 FQGNSA. The CDR3 is 13 residues long. CDR3 nucleotide sequence: TGTGCCAGCACCAAAAGGAGGGGGACTGAAGCTTTCTTT. This encodes CASTKRRGTEAFF.

V and J are TRBV27 and TRBJ1-2; a weak D match, TRBD1 (6 bases). The CDR3 extends over 16 amino acids. CDR1 and CDR2 from the germline V gene are MNHEY and SMNVEV (reference sequence). The V end lost 5 bases, the J end lost 5 bases, and 21 bases lay between the germline ends. CDR3 protein: CASSRAGGRTVYGYTF. The CDR3 coding sequence is TGTGCCAGCAGTCGCGCTGGGGGCCGAACGGTATATGGCTACACCTTC.